This T cell receptor beta chain was sequenced for a study of blood T cells in healthy people across ages. Germline lookup yields CDR1 SEHNR and CDR2 FQNEAQ (reference sequence). V was clipped by 5 bases and J by 0 bases; unmatched bases: 6. The CDR3 is 15 amino acids. The table lists this clonotype with a few counts. For the second PCR, which ran for 7 to 11 cycles, a sample-barcoded 5' primer and a J-beta primer mix were used. TCRdb redid the calling of the 5' RACE reads with MiXCR, one entry per CDR3 protein. The sample yields about 900,000 distinct CDR3 sequences, about 44% seen once. J is TRBJ2-5 and V is TRBV7-9, with 7 bases aligning to TRBD2. The TCR comes from a young man in good health. The sample comprised blood. The DNA for the CDR3 is TGTGCCAGCAGCGCGACTAGCCAAAACCAAGAGACCCAGTACTTC. The encoded protein is CASSATSQNQETQYF.